Below are 29 T cell receptor beta chains sequenced from a single sample in a study of shared clonotypes between healthy human individuals (dated by TCRdb to about 2020). The library was obtained by the immunoSEQ multiplex PCR assay. Held by TCRdb, this immuneACCESS table contains in-frame sequences only and omits some clones. Under half of the omission traces to an unresolved V gene where checked; the cause of the rest is unknown. This sample is represented by about 580,000 clones; 98% of them were singletons. Approximately 0.3% of the sample is taken by the ten largest. CD8 naive samples consisted of CD45RO-negative cells that were positively selected for CCR7, yielding a CD45RA+CCR7+ population without TemRA cells. Input material: naive CD8+ T cells sorted from blood. This sample's cell subset or site label indicates: CD45RA+CCR7+. These receptors were taken from a man aged 30-40 years in good health.

V gene TRBV20-1 combines with J gene TRBJ2-4; D unresolved. Germline CDR1 DFQATT, CDR2 SNEGSKA (reference sequence). The CDR3 is 11 amino acids. The V end lost 5 bases, the J end lost 9 bases, and 11 bases lay between the germline ends. As DNA, the CDR3 is TGCAGTGCTCCCCAGCTGGGCATTCAGTACTTC. Translation: CSAPQLGIQYF.

The CDR3 protein is CASSLPSGVSSYNEQFF. The CDR3 DNA sequence: TGTGCCAGCAGTTTGCCTAGCGGGGTGAGCTCCTACAATGAGCAGTTCTTC. This chain connects TRBV27 to TRBJ2-1; the match to TRBD2 covers 9 bases. With V trimmed by 3 bases and J by 0 bases, 6 bases remained unmatched. This CDR3 comprises 17 residues. Germline loops: CDR1 MNHEY, CDR2 SMNVEV (reference sequence).

In its sample, this clone was seen once. The chain uses TRBV27 and TRBJ2-1; 9 bases agree with TRBD1. The CDR3 sequence is 19 residues long. Germline V gene lookup returns CDR1 MNHEY and CDR2 SMNVEV (reference sequence). With V trimmed by 6 bases and J by 0 bases, 15 bases remained unmatched. The CDR3 DNA sequence: TGTGCCAGCAGCCGATCCGGGACAGGGAGACGGAGCTCCTACAATGAGCAGTTCTTC. Amino acid sequence: CASSRSGTGRRSSYNEQFF.

This sequence joins TRBV7-9 and TRBJ1-4, with no clear D. The CDR3 length is 16 residues. V was trimmed by 1 base and J by 5 bases, leaving 14 bases between them. The germline V gene encodes CDR1 SEHNR and CDR2 FQNEAQ (reference sequence). The CDR3 region has the DNA TGTGCCAGCAGCTTAGAGTTACCAGCATGGAATGAAAAACTGTTTTTT. Its protein product is CASSLELPAWNEKLFF.

V is TRBV19 and J is TRBJ2-7; TRBD1 agrees at 9 bases. Trimming removed 5 bases from V and 7 bases from J; junction bases left unmatched: 6. This CDR3 is 13 amino acids long. CDR1 and CDR2 from the germline V gene are LNHDA and SQIVND (reference sequence). The CDR3 loop reads CASSPQTGGEQYF. The DNA of the CDR3 is TGTGCCAGTAGTCCGCAGACAGGGGGGGAGCAGTACTTC. The variable domain in full, with the rest retrieved from reference TRBV19 and TRBJ2-7, is DGGITQSPKYLFRKEGQNVTLSCEQNLNHDAMYWYRQDPGQGLRLIYYSQIVNDFQKGDIAEGYSVSREKKESFPLTVTSAQKNPTAFYLCASSPQTGGEQYFGPGTRLTVT.

V and J are TRBV15 and TRBJ1-1; 7 positions match TRBD1. The germline gives CDR1 LNHNV, CDR2 YYDKDF (reference sequence). The ends lost 8 bases at V and 1 base at J; junction bases unmatched: 4. CDR3 size: 13 residues. CDR3 protein: CATADRQNTEAFF. The CDR3 DNA is TGTGCCACCGCGGACAGGCAGAACACTGAAGCTTTCTTT.

J is TRBJ2-7 and V is TRBV29-1; D is unresolved. CDR1 and CDR2 from the germline V gene are SQVTM and ANQGSEA. This CDR3 is 15 amino acids long. The V end lost 6 bases, the J end lost 2 bases, and 20 bases lay between the germline ends. Here the CDR3 DNA reads TGCAGCGTAGCCTCAACCGGTCGGGTTACCTACGAGCAGTACTTC. It yields the protein CSVASTGRVTYEQYF.

J is TRBJ2-7 and V is TRBV5-1, with TRBD1 as a possible D gene (5 bases). The V gene's germline CDR1 is SGHRS and CDR2 YFSETQ. The CDR3 spans 17 residues. Trimming cost V 1 base and J 0 bases, with 17 bases left between them. This CDR3 is CASSLQFQGARSYEQYF. CDR3 bases: TGCGCCAGCAGCTTGCAATTCCAAGGGGCCCGCTCCTACGAGCAGTACTTC. Full variable domain (missing parts from reference TRBV5-1 and TRBJ2-7): KAGVTQTPRYLIKTRGQQVTLSCSPISGHRSVSWYQQTPGQGLQFLFEYFSETQRNKGNFPGRFSGRQFSNSRSEMNVSTLELGDSALYLCASSLQFQGARSYEQYFGPGTRLTVT.

This chain connects TRBV7-9 to TRBJ1-3; D is unresolved. The V gene's germline CDR1 is SEHNR and CDR2 FQNEAQ (reference sequence). The V and J ends lost 4 bases and 1 base respectively, with 14 bases between them. This CDR3 has 16 amino acids. The CDR3 sequence: CASSSPREGSGNTIYF. The CDR3 nucleotides read TGTGCCAGCAGCTCACCAAGGGAAGGGTCTGGAAACACCATATATTTT.

Concerning this clone itself: The sample contains more than one DNA sequence encoding this CDR3. V and J are TRBV7-9 and TRBJ2-5; D not certain. Trimming cost V 0 bases and J 5 bases, with 4 bases left between them. Germline loops: CDR1 SEHNR, CDR2 FQNEAQ (reference sequence). The CDR3 is 12 amino acids. CDR3 in amino acids: CASSLAGETQYF. CDR3 sequence (DNA): TGTGCCAGCAGCTTAGCGGGGGAGACCCAGTACTTC.

The chain employs TRBV7-6 and TRBJ2-6, with TRBD2 as a possible D gene (5 bases). Trimming removed 3 bases from V and 2 bases from J, with 14 bases in between. Looked up from germline, CDR1 is SGHVS and CDR2 is FNYEAQ. The CDR3 consists of 17 residues. This CDR3 reads CASSFGGFITGANVLTF. Here the CDR3 DNA reads TGTGCCAGCAGCTTTGGAGGATTTATCACTGGGGCCAACGTCCTGACTTTC.

This rearrangement joins TRBV10-3 to TRBJ1-5; 8 bases match TRBD1. This CDR3 region has 14 residues. Germline V gives CDR1 ENHRY, CDR2 SYGVKD. The J segment lost 7 bases and the V segment lost 6 bases, leaving 8 bases of the junction unmatched. CDR3 sequence: CAIREGTGDQPQHF. In DNA form, the CDR3 reads TGTGCCATCAGGGAAGGGACAGGAGACCAGCCCCAGCATTTT.

The chain uses TRBV7-8 and TRBJ2-7; possibly TRBD2 for D (5 bases). V was clipped by 1 base and J by 0 bases, with 7 bases between them. Germline CDR1 reads SGHVS; CDR2 reads FQNEAQ. CDR3 length: 14 residues. The CDR3 sequence is CASSLVEGSYEQYF. In DNA form, the CDR3 reads TGTGCCAGCAGCTTAGTAGAGGGCTCCTACGAGCAGTACTTC.

For the CDR3, the DNA is TGCGCCAGCAGCTTGGTCCAGGGGGAGGGTGAGCAGTTCTTC. Its translation is CASSLVQGEGEQFF. The chain employs TRBV5-1 and TRBJ2-1; D could derive from TRBD1 or TRBD2 (7 bases each). The CDR3 extends over 14 amino acids. The germline CDR1 and CDR2 sequences are SGHRS and YFSETQ. V gave up 0 bases and J gave up 9 bases, with 13 bases separating them.

The chain has TRBV11-2 and TRBJ1-1, with D uncertain. The V end lost 1 base, the J end lost 3 bases, and 6 bases lay between the germline ends. The CDR3 has 13 residues. The V gene's germline CDR1 is SGHAT and CDR2 FQNNGV. CDR3 nucleotide sequence: TGTGCCAGCAGCTTAGGGCGGGACACTGAAGCTTTCTTT. Its translation: CASSLGRDTEAFF.

With regard to this clone: The junction departs from the called germline gene at one end, perhaps through a read error. The rearrangement uses TRBV7-7 and TRBJ2-2, with TRBD2 identical over 12 bases. This CDR3 has 16 amino acids. The germline V gene encodes CDR1 SSHAT and CDR2 FNYEAQ (reference sequence). The CDR3 sequence: CASSATSGSGFGELFF. The CDR3 DNA reads as TGTGCTAGCAGCGCGACTAGCGGGAGCGGGTTCGGGGAGCTGTTTTTT. The full variable domain, with the rest looked up from reference TRBV7-7 and TRBJ2-2, is GAGVSQSPRYKVTKRGQDVTLRCDPISSHATLYWYQQALGQGPEFLTYFNYEAQPDKSGLPSDRFSAERPEGSISTLTIQRTEQRDSAMYRCASSATSGSGFGELFFGEGSRLTVL.

The chain couples TRBV11-3 to TRBJ2-2; D possibly corresponds to TRBD1 (6 bases). Germline CDR1 SGHNT, CDR2 YENEEA. The germline V and J ends were trimmed by 8 bases and 2 bases, with 12 bases remaining between them. The CDR3 is 14 residues long. CDR3 protein: CASGPGQNTGELFF. The CDR3 coding sequence is TGTGCCAGCGGACCGGGACAAAACACCGGGGAGCTGTTTTTT.

The genes are TRBV7-2 and TRBJ2-1; 9 bases match TRBD2. V was pared by 2 bases and J by 7 bases, with 6 bases of the junction left unmatched. This CDR3 is 15 amino acids long. Germline loops: CDR1 SGHTA, CDR2 FQGNSA. CDR3 nucleotides: TGTGCCAGCAGCTTAATATCCCTAGCGGGGAATGAGCAGTTCTTC. It is translated as CASSLISLAGNEQFF.

The rearrangement joins TRBV21-1 to TRBJ2-7; TRBD1, the table's D call, was not compared with the DNA. TRBV21-1 is a documented pseudogene. This CDR3 is 14 amino acids long. Here the CDR3 reads CASIDRGTVYEQYF. In nucleotides, the CDR3 is TGTGCCAGCATCGACAGGGGGACCGTCTACGAGCAGTACTTC.

Only one count was recorded for this clone. The rearrangement links TRBV27 to TRBJ1-2; 8 positions match TRBD1. After removal of 0 bases from V and 7 bases from J, the junction contained 10 bases not matched to a gene. There are 16 residues in the CDR3. CDR1 is MNHEY and CDR2 is SMNVEV in the germline V gene (reference sequence). CDR3 in DNA: TGTGCCAGCAGTTTATCCCCGGCAGGGGGCTTGAGTGGCTACACCTTC. Residues: CASSLSPAGGLSGYTF.

Regarding this clone: One end of the junction does not line up with germline, which may come from a read error. Other DNA sequences from this sample encode an identical CDR3 as well. The J gene is TRBJ1-2, the V gene TRBV29-1; tentatively, D is TRBD1 (5 bases). The CDR3 has 13 amino acids. From germline, CDR1 is SQVTM and CDR2 ANQGSEA. The CDR3 is CSVKLTENYGYTF. Written as DNA, the CDR3 is TGCAGCGTGAAGTTGACAGAGAACTATGGCTACACCTTT.

J is TRBJ2-2 and V is TRBV5-1; TRBD1 is a possible D gene (5 bases). Trimming stripped 4 bases from V and 3 bases from J, with 13 bases between. CDR3 length equals 15 residues. Per germline, CDR1 SGHRS and CDR2 YFSETQ. The CDR3 reads CASSPWGPDTGELFF. CDR3 DNA: TGCGCCAGCAGCCCTTGGGGCCCGGACACCGGGGAGCTGTTTTTT.

The chain uses TRBV2 and TRBJ2-1; 13 positions agree with TRBD2. V lost 8 bases, J lost 8 bases, and 15 bases stayed unmatched. CDR3 length: 17 residues. Per the germline V gene, CDR1 is SNHLY and CDR2 is FYNNEI. CDR3 in DNA: TGTGCCAGCTTCACCCCCACTAGCGGGAGGGCCTTTGATGAGCAGTTCTTC. This gives the protein CASFTPTSGRAFDEQFF.

This clone is a singleton in its sample. The rearrangement links TRBV27 to TRBJ2-1; 11 nucleotides match TRBD2. From germline, CDR1 is MNHEY and CDR2 SMNVEV (reference sequence). The ends lost 5 bases at V and 3 bases at J; junction bases unmatched: 6. This CDR3 contains 16 residues. This chain's CDR3 is CASSQLLAGVYNEQFF. DNA of the CDR3: TGTGCCAGCAGTCAACTACTAGCGGGAGTCTACAATGAGCAGTTCTTC.

The chain combines TRBV7-9 with TRBJ2-5; TRBD1 or TRBD2 may be the D gene (5 bases each). Germline values: CDR1 SEHNR, CDR2 FQNEAQ (reference sequence). V lost 4 bases, J lost 4 bases, and 16 bases lay in between. CDR3 length: 15 residues. The CDR3 here is CASSSTITGPETQYF. Here the CDR3 DNA reads TGTGCCAGCAGCTCGACTATTACAGGTCCAGAGACCCAGTACTTC.

The chain has TRBV28 and TRBJ2-7, with 11 bases matching TRBD1. The V and J ends lost 4 bases and 4 bases, in that order; junction bases with no gene match: 0. Per germline, CDR1 MDHEN and CDR2 SYDVKM. This CDR3 has 13 amino acids. The CDR3 coding sequence is TGTGCCAGCAGTTGGGACAGGGGGTACGAGCAGTACTTC. Translation: CASSWDRGYEQYF.

The chain employs TRBV29-1 and TRBJ2-1, with D unclear. Trimming pared 4 bases from V and 9 bases from J, leaving 13 bases between. The CDR3 is 12 residues long. The germline V gene has CDR1 SQVTM and CDR2 ANQGSEA. CDR3 nucleotides: TGCAGCGTTGCTTTGGGCATCACTGAGCAGTTCTTC. As protein: CSVALGITEQFF.

This rearrangement joins TRBV5-4 to TRBJ2-7; no definite D call. Deletions cut 2 bases from V and 7 bases from J, with 19 bases between. The germline CDR1 and CDR2 sequences are SGHNT and YYREEE (reference sequence). This CDR3 region has 15 residues. The CDR3 DNA sequence: TGTGCCAGCAGCTTTAAGGAAGGGTCTTTGCGGGAGCAGTACTTC. It is translated as CASSFKEGSLREQYF.

V and J are TRBV28 and TRBJ1-1; weak D call: TRBD1 (6 bases). CDR3 length: 15 amino acids. The V end was cut by 4 bases, the J end by 1 base, with 13 bases between. CDR1 is MDHEN and CDR2 is SYDVKM in the germline V gene. DNA for the CDR3: TGTGCCAGCAGTTCCGTACAGGGCGCGAACACTGAAGCTTTCTTT. Its protein is CASSSVQGANTEAFF.